A selection of T cell receptor beta chains follows, all from one sample in a study of memory CD4+ T cells and cytomegalovirus serostatus. The data were produced by immunoSEQ multiplex PCR, yet TCRdb's version contains in-frame clones alone and is incomplete. The sample lists around 53,000 clones; 65% to 80% were seen once. The sample consisted of memory CD4+ T cells from blood. Receptors originate from an adult in good health and CMV-seropositive. Both conserved end residues are part of each CDR3. The D gene is left open where the match is weak. For some rows the clone size is stated as once, few or many, or as a class when expanded; others skip it.

TRBD1	TRBJ1-1	TRBV5-1	once	CASSHDRAGTEAFF	TGCGCCAGCAGCCACGACAGGGCGGGAACTGAAGCTTTCTTT
TRBD1	TRBJ1-5	TRBV28	.	CASTPGGNNQPQHF	TGTGCCAGCACCCCAGGGGGGAATAATCAGCCCCAGCATTTT
TRBD1	TRBJ2-7	TRBV10-3	.	CAAKRGQGNEQYF	TGTGCCGCAAAAAGGGGACAGGGGAACGAGCAGTACTTC
TRBD1	TRBJ1-2	TRBV6-6	.	CASSYVGRTGYGYTF	TGTGCCAGCAGTTATGTCGGACGGACAGGCTATGGCTACACCTTC
.	TRBJ2-3	TRBV12-5	.	CASGFGVTDTQYF	TGTGCTAGTGGTTTTGGTGTCACAGATACGCAGTATTTT
.	TRBJ1-6	TRBV30	.	CAWKGSGSNYNSPLHF	TGTGCCTGGAAGGGATCAGGTTCGAACTATAATTCACCCCTCCACTTT
TRBD1	TRBJ1-1	TRBV10-3	.	CAISDPTGGTEAFF	TGTGCCATCAGTGACCCCACAGGGGGCACTGAAGCTTTCTTT
.	TRBJ2-2	TRBV14	.	CASREGGAGELFF	TGTGCCAGCAGGGAAGGGGGAGCCGGGGAGCTGTTTTTT
TRBD1	TRBJ1-2	TRBV5-5	.	CASSSIGTGARGYTF	TGTGCCAGCAGCTCTATTGGGACAGGGGCTCGCGGCTACACCTTC
.	TRBJ1-2	TRBV7-2	.	CASSSADGDYGYTF	TGTGCCAGCAGCTCAGCGGACGGAGACTATGGCTACACCTTC
.	TRBJ1-2	TRBV4-3	.	CASSQERRLANYGYTF	TGCGCCAGCAGCCAAGAGAGGAGGTTAGCTAACTATGGCTACACCTTC
TRBD2	TRBJ2-1	TRBV6-1	few	CASRTSGSLDEQFF	TGTGCCAGCAGGACTAGCGGGAGTCTTGATGAGCAGTTCTTC
.	TRBJ2-5	TRBV7-3	.	CASSLEGGGETQYF	TGTGCCAGCAGCTTAGAGGGAGGGGGAGAGACCCAGTACTTC
.	TRBJ1-5	TRBV5-6	.	CASSRGPVVPRDGNQPQHF	TGTGCCAGCAGCCGCGGCCCCGTCGTGCCAAGGGACGGCAATCAGCCCCAGCATTTT
.	TRBJ1-2	TRBV9	.	CASSVGGYGYTF	TGTGCCAGCAGCGTAGGCGGCTATGGCTACACCTTC
.	TRBJ2-7	TRBV7-9	.	CASSQAAGASYEQYF	TGTGCCAGCAGCCAGGCGGCTGGCGCAAGCTACGAGCAGTACTTC
TRBD1	TRBJ2-5	TRBV19	.	CASQPQGLETQYF	TGTGCCAGCCAACCACAGGGGCTGGAGACCCAGTACTTC
.	TRBJ1-6	TRBV14	.	CASSAIRGGGSPLHF	TGTGCCAGCAGCGCCATACGGGGTGGAGGTTCACCCCTCCACTTT
TRBD2	TRBJ2-3	TRBV5-1	.	CASRVVAGGPGDTQYF	TGCGCCAGCAGGGTGGTGGCGGGAGGCCCGGGAGATACGCAGTATTTT
TRBD2	TRBJ2-1	TRBV10-2	.	CASSLAGSAYNEQFF	TGCGCCAGCAGCTTAGCGGGGAGCGCCTACAATGAGCAGTTCTTC
TRBD1	TRBJ2-7	TRBV28	.	CASSTAGTGWNEQYF	TGTGCCAGCAGCACTGCCGGGACAGGGTGGAACGAGCAGTACTTC
.	TRBJ1-1	TRBV7-9	.	CASSFQENTEAFF	TGTGCCAGCAGCTTCCAGGAGAACACTGAAGCTTTCTTT
.	TRBJ1-5	TRBV7-2	.	CASSPPGLSNQPQHF	TGTGCCAGCAGCCCCCCTGGATTGAGCAATCAGCCCCAGCATTTT
.	TRBJ2-1	TRBV5-4	.	CASSLGTPEQFF	TGTGCCAGCAGCCTGGGGACACCAGAGCAGTTCTTC
.	TRBJ2-6	TRBV5-1	.	CASWSAKVAGANVLTF	TGCGCCAGCTGGTCAGCTAAGGTGGCTGGGGCCAACGTCCTGACTTTC
.	TRBJ1-2	TRBV9	.	CATAGDYGYTF	TGTGCCACCGCGGGGGACTATGGCTACACCTTC
.	TRBJ2-1	TRBV11-2	.	CASSPEESQFF	TGTGCCAGCAGCCCTGAGGAATCGCAGTTCTTC
.	TRBJ1-4	TRBV30	.	CAWSSRGSGEKLFF	TGTGCCTGGAGCTCACGAGGGTCCGGTGAAAAACTGTTTTTT
.	TRBJ1-1	TRBV6-6	.	CASSPYRETEAFF	TGTGCCAGCAGCCCCTACAGGGAGACTGAAGCTTTCTTT
.	TRBJ1-6	TRBV27	.	CASSFQNSPLHF	TGTGCCAGCAGTTTCCAGAATTCACCCCTCCACTTT
.	TRBJ2-7	TRBV28	.	CASSPETGQQYF	TGTGCCAGCAGTCCCGAGACAGGCCAGCAGTACTTC
.	TRBJ1-4	TRBV9	few	CASSRGWDEKLFF	TGTGCCAGCAGCAGAGGATGGGATGAAAAACTGTTTTTT
TRBD2	TRBJ2-7	TRBV5-1	.	CASSIGLAGGFSYEQYF	TGCGCCAGCAGCATAGGACTAGCGGGGGGCTTCTCCTACGAGCAGTACTTC
TRBD1	TRBJ1-2	TRBV4-1	few	CASSQSGTGSNYGYTF	TGCGCCAGCAGCCAAAGTGGGACAGGGAGCAACTATGGCTACACCTTC
.	TRBJ2-6	TRBV27	.	CASTLRGDRDMDLSGANVLTF	TGTGCCAGCACCTTGAGGGGAGATCGGGACATGGACCTCTCTGGGGCCAACGTCCTGACTTTC
TRBD1	TRBJ2-3	TRBV7-7	.	CASSEDRLDTQYF	TGTGCTAGCAGCGAGGACAGGCTAGATACGCAGTATTTT
.	TRBJ2-2	TRBV5-1	.	CASSLELGRELFF	TGCGCCAGCAGCTTGGAATTGGGCCGGGAGCTGTTTTTT
TRBD1	TRBJ1-4	TRBV7-2	.	CASSLGWGQGGKLFF	TGTGCCAGCAGCTTAGGATGGGGACAGGGCGGAAAACTGTTTTTT
TRBD1	TRBJ2-7	TRBV7-2	.	CASSLDRVREQYF	TGTGCCAGCAGCCTGGACAGGGTGCGAGAGCAGTACTTC
.	TRBJ1-4	TRBV15	few	CATTTPPTGPNEKLFF	TGTGCCACCACCACACCGCCGACAGGACCTAATGAAAAACTGTTTTTT
TRBD2	TRBJ2-7	TRBV7-2	.	CASSVSGGGGAFEQYF	TGTGCCAGCAGCGTGTCGGGTGGCGGGGGGGCCTTCGAGCAGTACTTC